Sequencing of this T cell receptor beta chain was carried out in a study of shared clonotypes between healthy human individuals. The CDR3 consists of 13 residues. Looked up from germline, CDR1 is SGHKS and CDR2 is YYEKEE (reference sequence). The V end lost 4 bases, the J end lost 3 bases, and 10 bases lay between the germline ends. A word on this clone: Its antigen remains unidentified. This same CDR3 is encoded by further DNA sequences in the sample.

Findings of the study overall: A handful of donors showed sharing of roughly 5% of naive CD4 clonotypes. In this cohort, only blood was sampled, and tissue repertoires likely differ.

The material for each subset, its genomic DNA, was split evenly across several immunoSEQ plates. This table comes from immunoSEQ multiplex PCR, and its TCRdb copy is limited to in-frame clones, with some not included. There are about 2.4 million clones in the sample; approximately 93% occur only once, and around 0.37% lies in the top ten. The source of this sequence is a man aged 18 to 30 in good health. Some clones in this sample may be carry-over from other donors' samples. Material for sequencing was naive CD4+ T cells from PBMCs. Subset in this sample: CD45RA+ positively selected. The V and J genes are TRBV5-5 and TRBJ2-5; a possible D gene is TRBD1 (5 bases). In DNA form, the CDR3 reads TGTGCCAGCAGCCTTGACAGAGAAGAGACCCAGTACTTC. This codes for CASSLDREETQYF.